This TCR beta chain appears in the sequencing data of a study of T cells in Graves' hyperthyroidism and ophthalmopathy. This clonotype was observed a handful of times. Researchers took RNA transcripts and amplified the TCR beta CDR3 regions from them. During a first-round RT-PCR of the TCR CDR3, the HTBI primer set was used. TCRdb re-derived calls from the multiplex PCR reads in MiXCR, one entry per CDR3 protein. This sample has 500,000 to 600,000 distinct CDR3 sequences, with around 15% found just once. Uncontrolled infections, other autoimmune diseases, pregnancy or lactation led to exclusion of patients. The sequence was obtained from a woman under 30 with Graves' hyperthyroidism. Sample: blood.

CDR3 nucleotide sequence: TGTGCCAGCAGTTTAGCTAGCGGGAGCCCCTTACGCACTGGGGCCAACGTCCTGACTTTC. Its protein is CASSLASGSPLRTGANVLTF. This chain connects TRBV6-2 or TRBV6-3 to TRBJ2-6; 10 bases fit TRBD2. V trimming: 4 bases; J trimming: 2 bases; junction bases outside the gene matches: 14. The length of the CDR3 is 20 residues. Germline CDR1 is MNHEY and CDR2 is SVGEGT.